Listed below are T cell receptor beta chains from one sample, sequenced in a study of blood T cell repertoires in COVID-19. Clones were read by immunoSEQ multiplex PCR, and TCRdb kept only the in-frame ones, dropping some. This sample yields 200,000 or so clones, of which around three quarters are seen a single time; approximately 15% belongs to the top ten. The specimen was peripheral blood. These TCRs come from a man between 60 and 70 years old with active or convalescent COVID-19. The CDR3 runs from the conserved cysteine through the conserved F or W. D genes are given only for firm matches. Clone size, where shown, is once, few, many, or a class for clones that have expanded.

j_call d_call v_call clone_size cdr3_aa cdr3_nt
TRBJ1-2 - TRBV7-9 - CASSQSPGGGDYGYTF TGTGCCAGCAGCCAGAGCCCGGGGGGCGGCGACTATGGCTACACCTTC
TRBJ1-3 - TRBV7-8 - CASSSRENTIYF TGTGCCAGCAGCTCCAGGGAAAACACCATATATTTT
TRBJ2-5 TRBD2 TRBV6-2/TRBV6-3 once CASSFSGSLRETQYF TGTGCCAGCAGTTTTAGCGGGAGTTTACGGGAGACCCAGTACTTC
TRBJ1-1 TRBD1 TRBV29-1 - CSATGQYGSTEAFF TGCAGCGCCACGGGACAGTACGGTAGCACTGAAGCTTTCTTT
TRBJ1-3 TRBD1 TRBV10-3 - CAITKTGEAGNTIYF TGTGCCATCACCAAGACAGGGGAAGCAGGAAACACCATATATTTT
TRBJ2-1 TRBD2 TRBV30 - CAWSVLILAGRYNEQFF TGTGCCTGGAGTGTACTAATCCTAGCGGGACGCTACAATGAGCAGTTCTTC
TRBJ2-7 - TRBV12-5 - CASGLVRGWGGPYEQYF TGTGCTAGTGGTTTGGTAAGGGGCTGGGGAGGCCCCTACGAGCAGTACTTC
TRBJ1-5 - TRBV3-1/TRBV3-2 - CASSQSFFSNQPQHF TGTGCCAGCAGCCAGAGCTTCTTTTCAAATCAGCCCCAGCATTTT
TRBJ2-7 TRBD2 TRBV7-8 - CASSLARGLANSYEQYF TGTGCCAGCAGCTTAGCGCGAGGACTAGCGAATTCCTACGAGCAGTACTTC
TRBJ1-6 - TRBV15 once CATSRQTGTYNSPLHF TGTGCCACCAGCAGGCAGACAGGAACCTATAATTCACCCCTCCACTTT
TRBJ1-1 - TRBV6-5 - CASSWTRNTEAFF TGTGCCAGCAGTTGGACACGGAACACTGAAGCTTTCTTT
TRBJ2-5 TRBD2 TRBV2 - CATGTRRETQYF TGTGCCACCGGGACTAGGAGGGAGACCCAGTACTTC
TRBJ2-5 TRBD1 TRBV4-3 - CASSQGAGTEETQYF TGCGCCAGCAGCCAAGGGGCCGGGACAGAAGAGACCCAGTACTTC
TRBJ1-2 - TRBV28 - CASSPQGRAYGYTF TGTGCCAGCAGCCCCCAGGGGCGGGCCTATGGCTACACCTTC
TRBJ2-2 - TRBV6-2/TRBV6-3 - CASSYGEVAGELFF TGTGCCAGCAGTTACGGGGAGGTGGCCGGGGAGCTGTTTTTT
TRBJ2-7 - TRBV6-5 few CASNPGGYSYEQYF TGTGCCAGCAACCCCGGAGGGTACTCCTACGAGCAGTACTTC
TRBJ2-4 - TRBV7-9 once CASSLVGEGGNIQYF TGTGCCAGCAGCTTAGTGGGGGAAGGGGGAAACATTCAGTACTTC
TRBJ1-4 - TRBV7-6 - CASSPGAANEKLFF TGTGCCAGCAGCCCAGGGGCAGCTAATGAAAAACTGTTTTTT
TRBJ2-3 - TRBV27 - CASGPAPTSTQYF TGTGCCAGTGGGCCAGCCCCAACTAGTACGCAGTATTTT
TRBJ2-4 TRBD1 TRBV7-2 - CASSPRTGENIQYF TGTGCCAGCAGCCCACGGACAGGGGAAAACATTCAGTACTTC
TRBJ2-5 TRBD2 TRBV2 - CASSEALAEETQYF TGTGCCAGCAGTGAAGCGCTAGCGGAAGAGACCCAGTACTTC
TRBJ1-2 - TRBV11-3 - CASSATENYGYTF TGTGCCAGCAGCGCTACAGAGAACTATGGCTACACCTTC
TRBJ2-2 TRBD2 TRBV7-2 - CASSLASGRAPGELFF TGTGCCAGCAGCTTGGCTAGCGGGAGGGCCCCCGGGGAGCTGTTTTTT
TRBJ2-1 - TRBV5-1 many CASSLDTYNEQFF TGCGCCAGCAGCTTAGACACGTACAATGAGCAGTTCTTC
TRBJ2-4 TRBD2 TRBV7-3 - CASSRSGGVGKNIQYF TGTGCCAGCAGCCGGAGCGGGGGCGTAGGCAAAAACATTCAGTACTTC
TRBJ1-1 - TRBV14 few CASSQRAGRGTEAFF TGTGCCAGCAGCCAAAGGGCAGGGCGGGGCACTGAAGCTTTCTTT
TRBJ2-3 TRBD2 TRBV30 - CAWSAGLVYGRTDTQYF TGTGCCTGGAGTGCAGGACTAGTCTACGGACGCACAGATACGCAGTATTTT
TRBJ2-4 - TRBV5-1 - CASSSGGTNIQYF TGCGCCAGCAGCTCCGGCGGGACTAACATTCAGTACTTC
TRBJ2-1 - TRBV19 - CASSPLRRSSYNEQFF TGTGCCAGTAGTCCCCTGAGGCGGAGCTCCTACAATGAGCAGTTCTTC
TRBJ2-5 - TRBV6-5 - CASSPTGGRETQYF TGTGCCAGCAGCCCGACTGGAGGAAGAGAGACCCAGTACTTC
TRBJ1-4 TRBD1 TRBV5-5 once CASSRQGTNEKLFF TGTGCCAGCAGCCGACAGGGAACTAATGAAAAACTGTTTTTT
TRBJ1-5 - TRBV28 few CASSLRGTYSNQPQHF TGTGCCAGCAGTTTAAGGGGCACTTATAGCAATCAGCCCCAGCATTTT
TRBJ2-7 TRBD1 TRBV29-1 once CSVAGTGGVTSLYEQYF TGCAGCGTCGCCGGGACAGGGGGCGTTACGTCCCTTTACGAGCAGTACTTC
TRBJ2-4 - TRBV6-4 - CASSESPKNIQYF TGTGCCAGCAGTGAATCTCCCAAAAACATTCAGTACTTC
TRBJ2-1 TRBD2 TRBV4-2 - CASSQRDYNNEQFF TGTGCCAGCAGCCAAAGGGACTACAACAATGAGCAGTTCTTC
TRBJ2-1 - TRBV20-1 - CSAWLDSQFF TGCAGTGCTTGGCTGGACAGCCAGTTCTTC
TRBJ2-5 TRBD2 TRBV5-1 - CASSQSSGRAQETQYF TGCGCCAGCAGCCAGTCCAGCGGGAGGGCCCAAGAGACCCAGTACTTC
TRBJ1-5 - TRBV19 - CASTREDQPQHF TGTGCCAGTACCAGGGAGGATCAGCCCCAGCATTTT
TRBJ2-7 TRBD1 TRBV28 - CASSPGTVSSYEQYF TGTGCCAGCAGTCCAGGGACAGTCTCCTCCTACGAGCAGTACTTC
TRBJ2-1 - TRBV7-9 - CASSSLLPLYNEQFF TGTGCCAGCAGCTCCCTACTGCCCCTTTACAATGAGCAGTTCTTC
TRBJ2-2 TRBD2 TRBV19 - CASMRGAEAGELFF TGTGCCAGTATGCGGGGGGCCGAGGCCGGGGAGCTGTTTTTT
TRBJ2-1 TRBD2 TRBV9 - CASSLAGGPYNEQFF TGTGCCAGCAGCTTAGCGGGAGGGCCCTACAATGAGCAGTTCTTC
TRBJ1-4 - TRBV30 once CAWGPDGEKLFF TGTGCCTGGGGGCCTGACGGGGAAAAACTGTTTTTT
TRBJ1-2 - TRBV29-1 - CSVEGRGISGYTF TGCAGCGTTGAAGGCAGGGGAATAAGCGGCTACACCTTC
TRBJ2-5 TRBD2 TRBV6-5 - CASNGLAGAQETQYF TGTGCCAGCAACGGCCTAGCGGGAGCCCAAGAGACCCAGTACTTC
TRBJ1-2 TRBD1 TRBV6-5 - CASIETGGAGYGYTF TGTGCCAGCATAGAGACAGGGGGCGCGGGCTATGGCTACACCTTC
TRBJ1-1 TRBD1 TRBV28 - CASSPTGFYTEAFF TGTGCCAGCAGCCCGACAGGGTTTTACACTGAAGCTTTCTTT
TRBJ2-1 TRBD2 TRBV15 few CATLEREGRNEQFF TGTGCCACCCTGGAGCGGGAGGGCCGGAATGAGCAGTTCTTC
TRBJ2-1 TRBD1 TRBV27 - CASSLRLKFSGTGAYNEQFF TGTGCCAGCAGTTTACGTTTGAAATTTAGCGGGACAGGGGCCTACAATGAGCAGTTCTTC
TRBJ2-7 - TRBV29-1 - CSVEGGEFKPYEQYF TGCAGCGTCGAAGGGGGGGAGTTTAAACCCTACGAGCAGTACTTC
TRBJ2-1 TRBD2 TRBV15 - CATSRRTSGNNEQFF TGTGCCACCAGCAGGCGGACTAGCGGCAACAATGAGCAGTTCTTC
TRBJ2-6 - TRBV27 - CASSPSWTHGANVLTF TGTGCCAGCAGTCCTAGCTGGACTCATGGGGCCAACGTCCTGACTTTC
TRBJ2-5 TRBD2 TRBV5-4 - CASSFFGTSVKTQYF TGTGCCAGCAGCTTCTTCGGGACTAGCGTGAAGACCCAGTACTTC
TRBJ2-3 TRBD2 TRBV11-3 - CASSRGEVGDTQYF TGTGCCAGCAGCCGGGGGGAGGTCGGAGATACGCAGTATTTT
TRBJ2-1 TRBD1 TRBV5-4 - CASSPGGTNNEQFF TGTGCCAGCAGCCCAGGGGGCACAAACAATGAGCAGTTCTTC